This T cell receptor beta chain is from a study of Graves' ophthalmopathy and Graves' hyperthyroidism. The authors enrolled newly diagnosed hyperthyroidism patients aged 18 to 65 with under 2 months' duration. This clonotype was recorded many times. Germline V CDR1 and CDR2: SQVTM, ANQGSEA. CDR3 length equals 12 residues. V dropped 0 bases and J dropped 3 bases, with 5 bases sitting between them. The authors amplified TCR beta CDR3 regions, and they did so from RNA transcripts for repertoire sequencing. HTBI-primed RT-PCR formed the first round, and a multiplex PCR formed the second. TCRdb recomputed calls from the multiplex PCR reads with MiXCR, one row per CDR3 protein. The data hold 600,000 to 650,000 distinct CDR3 sequences, with roughly 20% observed a single time.

The chain uses TRBV29-1 and TRBJ1-1, with D perhaps TRBD1 (5 bases). The receptor was derived from a woman between 18 and 29 years old with stable Graves' hyperthyroidism. Some clones in this sample may be carry-over from other donors' samples. Sequenced input: peripheral blood. The CDR3 nucleotides are TGCAGCGTTGAAGAAGGGGACACTGAAGCTTTCTTT. It is translated as CSVEEGDTEAFF.